This TCR beta chain originates from a study of blood T cell repertoires in COVID-19 (dated by TCRdb to 2019 to 2021). Turning to the overall study: Collaborator samples came from the United States, Italy and Spain and covered acute and convalescent phases of COVID-19. The prospective study material was composed of cDNA or gDNA derived from T cells, B-cell-depleted T cells, or PBMCs. The dataset comprised deeply sampled blood TCRbeta repertoires from subjects exposed to, actively infected with, or recovered from COVID-19. The repertoires were released in a freely available public database intended as a resource for research on the immune response to SARS-CoV-2. Samples came from the ongoing ImmuneRACE study (first 160 participants) plus 1,254 subjects from 6 global collaborators. A de-identified subject ID, COVID-19 status, age in years and sex were almost always included in the sample metadata. HLA class I and class II types, where available, came from metadata supplied by the sample provider rather than from assay-based typing. On the study overall, not on this receptor specifically: How much clinical and demographic metadata was included differed by source and by participant, and the metadata was provided uncurated.

The trim is 1 base for V and 3 bases for J, with a gap of 16 bases between the germline ends. The CDR3, cysteine through phenylalanine, is 16 amino acids long. The retained sequence is limited to the CDR3, 48 bases, with the frame set at the first base. The germline V gene gives CDR1 as SNHLY and CDR2 as FYNNEI. TCRbeta CDR3 regions were amplified from genomic DNA by means of the immunoSEQ Assay, a bias-controlled multiplex PCR. The published analysis was carried out like this. The number of nucleated cells in each sample was estimated from the amplification of reference gene primers within the assay. To quantify the absolute abundance of each unique TCRbeta CDR3 rearrangement, sequence reads were collapsed and filtered. For each sample, productive Simpson clonality was calculated as the square root of Simpson's diversity index across productive rearrangements. This immuneACCESS table, as held by TCRdb, lists in-frame sequences with V and J called but not all clones. Of the missing ones, under half trace to an unresolved V gene in checked studies; the others have no known cause. The DNA was the basis for D and trimming; V, J and clone size are from that table. Across this sample there are roughly 330,000 clones, with around 90% seen only once. The top ten constitute 5% of the sample.

Concerning this clone: The antigen it binds to is not known. Per-base qualities were not stored, and no clone one base away is much larger.

Participants in the prospective study were aged roughly 18 to 100 years, lived in 20 to 25 United States geographic areas, and enrolled through a virtual design. In the prospective study, cohorts were assigned on the basis of participant-reported clinical history obtained from a screening survey and a study questionnaire. ImmuneRACE Cohort 3 recovered participants were defined by two consecutive negative NP/OP PCR tests, healthcare professional clearance, or symptom resolution. Each participant in the prospective study had whole blood, serum and a nasopharyngeal or oropharyngeal swab collected by mobile phlebotomists. Over a roughly 2-month period, participants in the prospective study had the option of providing additional blood draws and questionnaires. Before DNA extraction, prospective study blood samples were shipped either frozen or at room temperature.

This TCR derives from a man aged 25 to 40 who had recovered from COVID-19. The chain uses TRBV2 and TRBJ2-7, with no confidently assigned D gene. What was sequenced was PBMCs or T cells enriched from blood (not recorded which). The bases read TGTGCCAGCAGTGAAGGGCAGACCATCAACTACTACGAGCAGTACTTC. This sequence encodes CASSEGQTINYYEQYF.